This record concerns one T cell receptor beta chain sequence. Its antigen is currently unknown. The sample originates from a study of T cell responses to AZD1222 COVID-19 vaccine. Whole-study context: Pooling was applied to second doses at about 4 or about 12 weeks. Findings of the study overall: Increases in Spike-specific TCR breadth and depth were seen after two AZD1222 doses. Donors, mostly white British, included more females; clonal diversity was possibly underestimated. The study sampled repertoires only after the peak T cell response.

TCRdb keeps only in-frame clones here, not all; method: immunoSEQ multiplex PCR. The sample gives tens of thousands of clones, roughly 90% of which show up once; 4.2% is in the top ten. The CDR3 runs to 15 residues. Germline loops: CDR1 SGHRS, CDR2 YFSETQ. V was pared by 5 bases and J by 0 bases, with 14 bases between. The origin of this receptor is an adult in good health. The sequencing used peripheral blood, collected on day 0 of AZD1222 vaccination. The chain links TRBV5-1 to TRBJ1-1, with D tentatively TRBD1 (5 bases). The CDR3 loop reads CASRGASSLNTEAFF. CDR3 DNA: TGCGCCAGCAGAGGGGCCAGTTCTTTGAACACTGAAGCTTTCTTT.